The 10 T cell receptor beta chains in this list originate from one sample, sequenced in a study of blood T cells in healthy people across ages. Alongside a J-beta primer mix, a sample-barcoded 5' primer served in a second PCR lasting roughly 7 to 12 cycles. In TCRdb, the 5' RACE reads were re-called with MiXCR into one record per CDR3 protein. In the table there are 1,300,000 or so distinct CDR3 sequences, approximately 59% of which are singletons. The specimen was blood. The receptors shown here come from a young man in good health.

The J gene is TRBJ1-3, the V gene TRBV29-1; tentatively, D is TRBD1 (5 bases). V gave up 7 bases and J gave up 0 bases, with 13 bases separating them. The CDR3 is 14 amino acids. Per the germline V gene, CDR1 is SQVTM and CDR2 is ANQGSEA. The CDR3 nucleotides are TGCAGCGCTGGCGGGGGTCCCTCTGGAAACACCATATATTTT. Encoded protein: CSAGGGPSGNTIYF.

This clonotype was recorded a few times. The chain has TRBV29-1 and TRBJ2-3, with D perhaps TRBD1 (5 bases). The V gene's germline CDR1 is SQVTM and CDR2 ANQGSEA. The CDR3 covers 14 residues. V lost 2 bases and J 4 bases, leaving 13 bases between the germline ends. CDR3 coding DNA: TGCAGCGTTGAATGGGCAGGGTTTCCAGATACGCAGTATTTT. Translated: CSVEWAGFPDTQYF.

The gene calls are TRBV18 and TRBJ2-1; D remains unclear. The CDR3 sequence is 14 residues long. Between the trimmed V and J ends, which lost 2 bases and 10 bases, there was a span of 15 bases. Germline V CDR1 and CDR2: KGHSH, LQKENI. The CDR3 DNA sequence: TGTGCCAGCTCACCAGATGGCCGCTCCTACGAGCAGTTCTTC. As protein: CASSPDGRSYEQFF.

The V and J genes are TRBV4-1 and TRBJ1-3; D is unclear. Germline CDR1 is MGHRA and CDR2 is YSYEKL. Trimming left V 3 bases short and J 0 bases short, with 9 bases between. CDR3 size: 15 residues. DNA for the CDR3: TGCGCCAGCAGCCAGGCCGCTTACTCTGGAAACACCATATATTTT. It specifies CASSQAAYSGNTIYF.

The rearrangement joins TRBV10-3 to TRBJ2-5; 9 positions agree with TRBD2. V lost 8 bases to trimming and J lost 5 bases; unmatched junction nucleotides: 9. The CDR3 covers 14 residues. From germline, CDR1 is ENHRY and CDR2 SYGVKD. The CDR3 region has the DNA TGTGCCATCGGATCTAGCGGGATGGATGAGACCCAGTACTTC. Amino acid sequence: CAIGSSGMDETQYF.

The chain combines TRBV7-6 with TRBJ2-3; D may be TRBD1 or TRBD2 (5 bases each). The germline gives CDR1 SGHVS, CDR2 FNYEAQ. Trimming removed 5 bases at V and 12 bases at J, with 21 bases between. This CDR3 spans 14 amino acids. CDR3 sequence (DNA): TGTGCCAGCAGCGAAATCCGGGACCCCTACCCCCAGTATTTT. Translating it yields CASSEIRDPYPQYF.

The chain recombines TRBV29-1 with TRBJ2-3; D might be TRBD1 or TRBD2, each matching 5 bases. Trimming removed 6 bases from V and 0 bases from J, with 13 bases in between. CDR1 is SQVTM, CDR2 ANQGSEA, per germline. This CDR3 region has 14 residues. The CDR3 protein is CSVLWGISTDTQYF. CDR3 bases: TGCAGCGTCCTCTGGGGGATTAGCACAGATACGCAGTATTTT.

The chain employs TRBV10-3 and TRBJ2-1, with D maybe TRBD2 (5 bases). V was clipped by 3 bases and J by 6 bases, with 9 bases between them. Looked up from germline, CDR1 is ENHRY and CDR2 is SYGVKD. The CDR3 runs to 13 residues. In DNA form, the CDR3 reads TGTGCCATCAGTGATTTCAGCGGCAATGAGCAGTTCTTC. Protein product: CAISDFSGNEQFF.

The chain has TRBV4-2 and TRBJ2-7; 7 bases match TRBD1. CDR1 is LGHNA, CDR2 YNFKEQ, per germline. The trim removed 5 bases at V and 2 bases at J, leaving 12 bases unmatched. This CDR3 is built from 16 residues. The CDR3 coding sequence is TGTGCCAGCAGCTCTCACAGGGGAGAAGAGACCTACGAGCAGTACTTC. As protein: CASSSHRGEETYEQYF.

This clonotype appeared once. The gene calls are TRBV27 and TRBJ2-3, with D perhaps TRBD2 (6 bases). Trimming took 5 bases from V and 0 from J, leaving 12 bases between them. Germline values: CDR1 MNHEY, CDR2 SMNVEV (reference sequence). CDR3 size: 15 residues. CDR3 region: CASSRGRESTDTQYF. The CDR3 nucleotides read TGTGCCAGCAGTCGGGGGAGAGAAAGCACAGATACGCAGTATTTT.